A single sample is the source of the 12 T cell receptor beta chains below, sequenced in a study of blood T cell repertoires in COVID-19. Clones were read by immunoSEQ multiplex PCR, and TCRdb kept only the in-frame ones, dropping some. The table lists more than 75,000 clones, around nine tenths of them singletons. The material sequenced was peripheral blood. Receptors were obtained from a woman in her seventies with acute or convalescent COVID-19.

The chain recombines TRBV14 with TRBJ2-5; 9 nucleotides match TRBD1. Losses at the gene ends were 2 bases for V and 3 bases for J; bases not matched to a gene: 7. Germline-derived CDR1 and CDR2 are SGHDN and FVKESK. The CDR3 contains 16 residues. The CDR3 reads CASSQLQGQGEETQYF. For the CDR3, the DNA is TGTGCCAGCAGCCAACTCCAGGGACAGGGTGAAGAGACCCAGTACTTC. Drawing the rest from reference TRBV14 and TRBJ2-5, the complete variable domain is EAGVTQFPSHSVIEKGQTVTLRCDPISGHDNLYWYRRVMGKEIKFLLHFVKESKQDESGMPNNRFLAERTGGTYSTLKVQPAELEDSGVYFCASSQLQGQGEETQYFGPGTRLLVL.

This clone was observed a handful of times. V and J are TRBV28 and TRBJ2-7; the match to TRBD2 covers 8 bases. CDR1 is MDHEN, CDR2 SYDVKM, per germline. V was pared by 2 bases and J by 1 base, with 7 bases of the junction left unmatched. The CDR3 runs to 16 residues. The CDR3 region has the DNA TGTGCCAGCAGTTTAGGGAGCGGGAGTCTATCCTACGAGCAGTACTTC. Its translation is CASSLGSGSLSYEQYF.

This chain links TRBV23-1 with TRBJ1-1, with TRBD1 identical over 11 bases. TRBV23-1 is identified as an open reading frame with a role that is uncertain. Losses at the gene ends were 4 bases for V and 4 bases for J; bases not matched to a gene: 8. CDR3 length: 16 residues. The CDR3 sequence: CASSRPRDRGVTEAFF. The CDR3 bases are TGCGCCAGCAGTCGACCGAGGGACAGGGGGGTCACTGAAGCTTTCTTT.

This clone was detected a few times. The CDR3 DNA sequence: TGCGCCAGCAGTTCCCATGGCGGCTCGGGACCCCTCCACTTT. Translating it yields CASSSHGGSGPLHF. The chain is built from TRBV10-1 and TRBJ1-6; no clear D gene. Germline CDR1 reads WNHNN; CDR2 reads SYGVQD (reference sequence). The V and J ends lost 5 bases and 12 bases respectively, with 17 bases between them. The CDR3 contains 14 residues.

The chain links TRBV6-6 to TRBJ2-1; the D gene is possibly TRBD2 (5 bases). Trimming removed 6 bases at V and 14 bases at J, with 17 bases between. Germline values: CDR1 MNHNY, CDR2 SVGAGI (reference sequence). This CDR3 is built from 12 residues. For the CDR3, the DNA is TGTGCCAGCAGCCCTCGGGCCGGGCGGGAGTTCTTC. Translated, it gives CASSPRAGREFF.

This clone was recorded a few times. The genes are TRBV5-1 and TRBJ2-1; 12 bases map to TRBD2. Trimming at V came to 2 bases and at J to 5 bases, leaving 2 bases not matched to a gene. The CDR3 is 15 residues long. Germline CDR1 and CDR2: SGHRS and YFSETQ. The CDR3 DNA is TGCGCCAGCAGCTTAGCTAGCGGGAGGGACAATGAGCAGTTCTTC. Translated: CASSLASGRDNEQFF.

The chain links TRBV6-5 to TRBJ2-1; 9 nucleotides match TRBD2. Germline-derived CDR1 and CDR2 are MNHEY and SVGAGI. Unmatched junction bases numbered 5, after V lost 6 bases and J lost 14 bases. This CDR3 is built from 11 residues. Here the CDR3 DNA reads TGTGCCAGCAGCACGGGACTAGCAAAGTTCTTC. Translation: CASSTGLAKFF.

The chain joins TRBV9 to TRBJ1-4, with D possibly matching TRBD1 (5 bases). V was clipped by 5 bases and J by 7 bases, with 18 bases between them. Germline V gives CDR1 SGDLS, CDR2 YYNGEE. The CDR3 covers 15 residues. CDR3 bases: TGTGCCAGCAGTTCCCTACAGGCCCCCGGTGAAAAACTGTTTTTT. It translates to CASSSLQAPGEKLFF.

This sequence joins TRBV19 and TRBJ2-7; 11 bases are a match to TRBD2. V lost 4 bases, J lost 2 bases, and 10 bases stayed unmatched. This CDR3 comprises 17 residues. Germline V lookup: CDR1 LNHDA, CDR2 SQIVND (reference sequence). The DNA for the CDR3 is TGTGCCAGTAGTAGGACTAGCGGGCTACCTGGGGCCTACGAGCAGTACTTC. Its translation: CASSRTSGLPGAYEQYF. Together with reference TRBV19 and TRBJ2-7, the CDR3 gives the full variable domain: DGGITQSPKYLFRKEGQNVTLSCEQNLNHDAMYWYRQDPGQGLRLIYYSQIVNDFQKGDIAEGYSVSREKKESFPLTVTSAQKNPTAFYLCASSRTSGLPGAYEQYFGPGTRLTVT.

In DNA, the CDR3 is TGTGCCAGCTCAGAAAACAGGGGGAACTATGGCTACACCTTC. The encoded protein is CASSENRGNYGYTF. The J gene is TRBJ1-2, the V gene TRBV18, with 8 bases aligning to TRBD1. Germline CDR1 is KGHSH and CDR2 is LQKENI. The J segment lost 2 bases and the V segment lost 5 bases, leaving 4 bases of the junction unmatched. This CDR3 spans 14 amino acids.

The V and J genes are TRBV5-5 and TRBJ1-6; a weak D match, TRBD1 (6 bases). Per the germline V gene, CDR1 is SGHKS and CDR2 is YYEKEE (reference sequence). The CDR3 contains 16 residues. V was clipped by 5 bases and J by 7 bases, with 19 bases between them. The CDR3 loop reads CASRSAGQPGNSPLHF. The CDR3 nucleotides are TGTGCCAGCAGATCCGCTGGACAGCCGGGGAATTCACCCCTCCACTTT.

The V gene is TRBV7-2, the J gene TRBJ1-2, with TRBD1 as a possible D gene (5 bases). V was pared by 2 bases and J by 0 bases, with 7 bases between. The CDR3 is 14 amino acids. CDR1 and CDR2 from the germline V gene are SGHTA and FQGNSA. The DNA of the CDR3 is TGTGCCAGCAGCTTACTGACAGCTAACTATGGCTACACCTTC. Translation: CASSLLTANYGYTF. Using reference TRBV7-2 and TRBJ1-2 for the parts outside the CDR3, the full variable domain is GAGVSQSPSNKVTEKGKDVELRCDPISGHTALYWYRQSLGQGLEFLIYFQGNSAPDKSGLPSDRFSAERTGGSVSTLTIQRTQQEDSAVYLCASSLLTANYGYTFGSGTRLTVV.